The clone carrying this T cell receptor beta chain was detected once. Its antigen is undetermined. It was with 60 Vbeta and 13 Jbeta primers that the PCR ran. The data were produced by immunoSEQ multiplex PCR, yet TCRdb's version contains in-frame clones alone and is incomplete. The repertoire holds more than 150,000 clones, with approximately 81% as singletons. These data belong to a study of cytomegalovirus exposure and HLA in healthy donors. Findings and limits, study-wide: The productive fraction for most TCR beta V segments was about 90% or about 30% in an earlier analysis.

This clonotype was obtained from a boy aged 5-17 years in good health and CMV-seronegative. The sample comprised PBMCs.

In nucleotides, the CDR3 is TGTGCCAGCAGTTCCATGACAGGCAAAAGCTCTGGAAACACCATATATTTT. Translating it yields CASSSMTGKSSGNTIYF. V usage is TRBV27 and J usage is TRBJ1-3, with D maybe TRBD1 (6 bases). Germline V lookup: CDR1 MNHEY, CDR2 SMNVEV (reference sequence). The CDR3 is 17 residues long. V dropped 4 bases and J dropped 0 bases, with 16 bases sitting between them.